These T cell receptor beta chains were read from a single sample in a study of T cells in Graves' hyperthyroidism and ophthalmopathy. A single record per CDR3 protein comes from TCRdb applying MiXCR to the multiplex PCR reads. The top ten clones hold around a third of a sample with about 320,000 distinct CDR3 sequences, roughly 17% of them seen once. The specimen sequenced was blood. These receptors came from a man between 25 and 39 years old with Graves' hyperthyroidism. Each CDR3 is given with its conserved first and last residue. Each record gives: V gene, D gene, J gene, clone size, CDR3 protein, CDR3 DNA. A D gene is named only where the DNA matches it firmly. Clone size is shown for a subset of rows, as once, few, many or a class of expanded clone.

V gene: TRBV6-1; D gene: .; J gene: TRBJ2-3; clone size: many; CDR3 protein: CASSEEALSTDTQYF; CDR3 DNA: TGTGCCAGCAGTGAAGAGGCACTTAGCACAGATACGCAGTATTTT
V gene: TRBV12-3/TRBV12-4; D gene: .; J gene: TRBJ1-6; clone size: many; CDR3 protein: CASSPDSYSYNSPLHF; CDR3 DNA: TGTGCCAGCAGTCCCGACAGTTACTCCTATAATTCACCCCTCCACTTT
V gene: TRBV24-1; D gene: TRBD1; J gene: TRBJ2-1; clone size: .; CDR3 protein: CATSDNRGKEQFF; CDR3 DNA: TGTGCCACCAGCGATAACAGGGGCAAGGAGCAGTTCTTC
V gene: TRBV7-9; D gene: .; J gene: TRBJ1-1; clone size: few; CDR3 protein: CASSLFGANTEAFF; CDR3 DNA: TGTGCCAGCAGCTTATTTGGTGCGAACACTGAAGCTTTCTTT
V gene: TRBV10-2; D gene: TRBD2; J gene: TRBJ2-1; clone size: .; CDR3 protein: CASRETSGRVNNEQFF; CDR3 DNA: TGCGCCAGCAGGGAGACTAGCGGGAGGGTCAACAATGAGCAGTTCTTC
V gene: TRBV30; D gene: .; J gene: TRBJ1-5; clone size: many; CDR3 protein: CAWSVGTRRAPQHF; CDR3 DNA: TGTGCCTGGAGTGTCGGGACGCGTCGTGCGCCCCAGCATTTT
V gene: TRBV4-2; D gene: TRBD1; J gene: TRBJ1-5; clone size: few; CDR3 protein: CASSHASGQSDQPQHF; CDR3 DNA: TGTGCCAGCAGCCACGCCTCGGGACAGAGTGATCAGCCCCAGCATTTT
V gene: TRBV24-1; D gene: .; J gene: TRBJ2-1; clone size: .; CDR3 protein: CATSAGAATSSYNEQFF; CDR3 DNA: TGTGCCACCAGCGCCGGGGCCGCCACAAGCTCCTACAATGAGCAGTTCTTC
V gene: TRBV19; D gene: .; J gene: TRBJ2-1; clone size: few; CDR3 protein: CASSPQGVAYNEQFF; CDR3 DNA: TGTGCCAGTAGTCCCCAGGGTGTTGCCTACAATGAGCAGTTCTTC
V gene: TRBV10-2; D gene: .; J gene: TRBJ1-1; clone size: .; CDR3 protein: CATEEGTNTEAFF; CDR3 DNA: TGCGCCACCGAGGAAGGCACGAACACTGAAGCTTTCTTT
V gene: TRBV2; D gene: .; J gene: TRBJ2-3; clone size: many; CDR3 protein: CASSEVGSLVTQYF; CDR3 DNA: TGTGCCAGCAGTGAAGTCGGGAGTCTGGTTACGCAGTATTTT
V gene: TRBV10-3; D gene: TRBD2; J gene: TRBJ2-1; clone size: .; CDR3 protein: CAISEPAGVYEQFF; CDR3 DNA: TGTGCCATCAGTGAGCCGGCGGGAGTGTATGAGCAGTTCTTC
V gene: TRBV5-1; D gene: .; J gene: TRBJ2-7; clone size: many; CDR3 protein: CASSLAGRGLYEQYF; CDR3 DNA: TGCGCCAGCAGCTTGGCCGGCAGGGGTCTGTACGAGCAGTACTTC
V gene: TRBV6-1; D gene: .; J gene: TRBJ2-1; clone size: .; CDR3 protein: CASSNRLGNEQFF; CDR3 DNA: TGTGCCAGCAGTAATCGCTTAGGCAATGAGCAGTTCTTC
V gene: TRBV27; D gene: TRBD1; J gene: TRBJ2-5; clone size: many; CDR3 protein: CASSLLGDRQETQYF; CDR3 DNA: TGTGCCAGCAGTTTATTAGGGGACAGACAAGAGACCCAGTACTTC
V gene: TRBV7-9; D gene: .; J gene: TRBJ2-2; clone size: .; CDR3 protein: CASSFLQGTGELFF; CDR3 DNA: TGTGCCAGCAGCTTTCTCCAGGGAACCGGGGAGCTGTTTTTT
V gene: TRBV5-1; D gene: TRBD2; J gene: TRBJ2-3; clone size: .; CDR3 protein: CASSLGTSGTFTDTQYF; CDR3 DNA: TGCGCCAGCAGCCTAGGGACTAGCGGGACTTTCACAGATACGCAGTATTTT
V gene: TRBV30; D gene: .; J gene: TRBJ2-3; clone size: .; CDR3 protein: CAWSVAFSPDTQYF; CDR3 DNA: TGTGCCTGGAGTGTGGCCTTTTCGCCAGATACGCAGTATTTT
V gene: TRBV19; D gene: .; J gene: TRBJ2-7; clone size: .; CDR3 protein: CASSPPGLTTEQYF; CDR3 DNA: TGTGCCAGTAGTCCCCCCGGACTAACTACGGAGCAGTACTTC
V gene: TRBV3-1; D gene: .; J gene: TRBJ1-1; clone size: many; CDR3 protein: CASNSGQINTEAFF; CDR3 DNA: TGTGCCAGCAACTCCGGACAGATTAACACTGAAGCTTTCTTT
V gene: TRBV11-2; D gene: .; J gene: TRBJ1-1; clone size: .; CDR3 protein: CASSWNMNTEAFF; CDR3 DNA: TGTGCCAGCAGCTGGAACATGAACACTGAAGCTTTCTTT
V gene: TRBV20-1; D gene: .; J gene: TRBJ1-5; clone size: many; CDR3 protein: CSAGRRDTYNQPQHF; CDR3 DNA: TGCAGTGCTGGACGACGAGATACGTACAATCAGCCCCAGCATTTT
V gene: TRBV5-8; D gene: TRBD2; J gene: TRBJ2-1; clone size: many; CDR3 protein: CASSSLAGEKNEQFF; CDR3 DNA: TGTGCCAGCAGCTCTCTAGCGGGAGAAAAGAATGAGCAGTTCTTC
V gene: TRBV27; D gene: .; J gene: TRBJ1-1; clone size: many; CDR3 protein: CASSLQNTEAFF; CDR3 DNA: TGTGCCAGCAGTTTACAGAACACTGAAGCTTTCTTT
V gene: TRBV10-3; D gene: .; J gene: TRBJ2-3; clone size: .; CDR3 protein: CAAGRGPDTQYF; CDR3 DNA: TGTGCCGCGGGGAGAGGGCCGGATACGCAGTATTTT
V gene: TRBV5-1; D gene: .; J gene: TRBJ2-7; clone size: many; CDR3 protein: CASSRGTVYEQYF; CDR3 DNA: TGCGCCAGCAGCAGAGGGACGGTCTACGAGCAGTACTTC
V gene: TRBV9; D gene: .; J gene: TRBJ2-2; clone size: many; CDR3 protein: CASSVVYQTGELFF; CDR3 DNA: TGTGCCAGCAGCGTAGTCTACCAAACCGGGGAGCTGTTTTTT
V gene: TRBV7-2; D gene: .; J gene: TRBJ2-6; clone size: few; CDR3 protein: CASSPDSGANVLTF; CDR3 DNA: TGTGCCAGCAGCCCCGATTCGGGGGCCAACGTCCTGACTTTC
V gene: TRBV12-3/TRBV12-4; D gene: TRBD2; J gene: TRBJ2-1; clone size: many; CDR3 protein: CASSSNRGGGGNEQFF; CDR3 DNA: TGTGCCAGCAGTTCAAATCGGGGGGGAGGTGGAAATGAGCAGTTCTTC
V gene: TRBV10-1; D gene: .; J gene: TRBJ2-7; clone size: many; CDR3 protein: CASSAPGTRSADEQYF; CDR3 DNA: TGCGCCAGCAGTGCCCCCGGGACAAGATCTGCCGACGAGCAGTACTTC
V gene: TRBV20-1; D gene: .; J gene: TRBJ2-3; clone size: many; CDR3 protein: CSARWEGADTQYF; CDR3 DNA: TGCAGTGCTCGGTGGGAAGGGGCAGATACGCAGTATTTT
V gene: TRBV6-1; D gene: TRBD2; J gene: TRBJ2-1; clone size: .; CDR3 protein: CASSPKREVAYNEQFF; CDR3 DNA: TGTGCCAGCAGTCCCAAGCGGGAGGTCGCCTACAATGAGCAGTTCTTC
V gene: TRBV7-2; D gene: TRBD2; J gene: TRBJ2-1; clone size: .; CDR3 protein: CASSPRTSAYNEQFF; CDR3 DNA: TGTGCCAGCAGCCCAAGGACTAGTGCCTACAATGAGCAGTTCTTC
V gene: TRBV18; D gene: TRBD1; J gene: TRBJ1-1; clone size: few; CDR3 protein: CASSRPGGYTEAFF; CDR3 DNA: TGTGCCAGCTCACGACCAGGGGGGTACACTGAAGCTTTCTTT
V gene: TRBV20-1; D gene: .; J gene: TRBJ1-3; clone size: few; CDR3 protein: CSARIGEGADGSGNTIYF; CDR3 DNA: TGCAGTGCTAGAATCGGGGAAGGGGCGGATGGATCTGGAAACACCATATATTTT